The clone carrying this T cell receptor beta chain was observed a handful of times. The antigen is undetermined. The source of the sample is a study of T cell repertoires in cytomegalovirus infection. Looking at the study overall: Public TCR beta signatures marked donors with CMV infection and the matching HLA.

Findings of the study overall: CMV carriers having the relevant HLA were flagged by cumulative public TCR beta family frequency.

TCRdb recomputed calls from the reads with MiXCR, one row per CDR3 protein. The table lists about 740,000 distinct CDR3 sequences, approximately 40% of them singletons. The CDR3 consists of 16 residues. V lost 1 base to trimming and J lost 0 bases; unmatched junction nucleotides: 6. Germline V CDR1 and CDR2: SQVTM, ANQGSEA. Sequencing was done on a sample of PBMCs. This chain connects TRBV29-1 to TRBJ2-1; 7 bases map to TRBD2. The TCR sequence derives from a human donor in good health (CMV status not recorded). Some clones in this sample may be carry-over from other donors' samples. The CDR3 protein is CSVEGLAASSYNEQFF. The CDR3 region has the DNA TGCAGCGTTGAAGGGCTAGCGGCAAGCTCCTACAATGAGCAGTTCTTC.